This TCR beta chain emerged from a study of graft-versus-host responses after intestinal transplantation. In regard to this clone: Its antigen remains unidentified.

Using immunoSEQ multiplex PCR, the repertoire was profiled, and TCRdb retains in-frame clones only, with some absent. The sample has roughly 39,000 clones; nearly 95% are singletons. Germline CDR1 LNHDA, CDR2 SQIVND (reference sequence). The CDR3 loop spans 14 amino acids. The V end lost 0 bases, the J end lost 6 bases, and 11 bases lay between the germline ends. The source was unstimulated CD8+ T cells sorted from spleen or lymph node cells, collected before transplant. The gene calls are TRBV19 and TRBJ1-2; weak D call: TRBD1 (5 bases). This clonotype was obtained from a human donor who was the organ donor for an intestinal transplant. CDR3 sequence reads: CASSIDLTVHGYTF. Here the CDR3 DNA reads TGTGCCAGTAGTATAGACCTGACAGTCCATGGCTACACCTTC.